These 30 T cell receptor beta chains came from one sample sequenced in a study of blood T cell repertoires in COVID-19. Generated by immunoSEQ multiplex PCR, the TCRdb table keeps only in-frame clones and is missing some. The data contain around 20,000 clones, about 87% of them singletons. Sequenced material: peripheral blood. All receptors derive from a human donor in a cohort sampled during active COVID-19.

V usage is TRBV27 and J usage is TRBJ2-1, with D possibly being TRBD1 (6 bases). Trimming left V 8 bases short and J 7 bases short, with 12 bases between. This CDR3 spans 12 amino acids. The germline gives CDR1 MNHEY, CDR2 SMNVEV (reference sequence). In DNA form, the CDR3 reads TGTGCCAGCCGAACAGGGAGAAATGAGCAGTTCTTC. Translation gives CASRTGRNEQFF.

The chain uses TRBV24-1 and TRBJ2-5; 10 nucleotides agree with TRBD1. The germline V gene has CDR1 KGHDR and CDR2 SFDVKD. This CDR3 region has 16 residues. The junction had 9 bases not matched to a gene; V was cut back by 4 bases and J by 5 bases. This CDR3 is CATSEPRTGGKETQYF. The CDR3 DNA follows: TGTGCCACCAGTGAACCACGGACAGGGGGAAAGGAGACCCAGTACTTC.

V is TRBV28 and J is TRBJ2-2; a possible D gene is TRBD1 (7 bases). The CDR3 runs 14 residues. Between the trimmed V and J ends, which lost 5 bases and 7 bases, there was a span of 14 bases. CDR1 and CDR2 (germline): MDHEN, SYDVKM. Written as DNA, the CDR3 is TGTGCCAGCAGTGGAGGGGGCTGGGGCGGGGAGCTGTTTTTT. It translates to CASSGGGWGGELFF.

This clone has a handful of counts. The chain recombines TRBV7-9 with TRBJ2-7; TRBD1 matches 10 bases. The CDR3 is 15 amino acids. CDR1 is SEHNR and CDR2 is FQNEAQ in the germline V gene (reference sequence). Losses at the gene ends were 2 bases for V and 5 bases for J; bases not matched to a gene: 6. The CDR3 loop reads CASSLTWDRGHEQYF. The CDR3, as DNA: TGTGCCAGCAGCTTAACCTGGGACAGGGGTCACGAGCAGTACTTC.

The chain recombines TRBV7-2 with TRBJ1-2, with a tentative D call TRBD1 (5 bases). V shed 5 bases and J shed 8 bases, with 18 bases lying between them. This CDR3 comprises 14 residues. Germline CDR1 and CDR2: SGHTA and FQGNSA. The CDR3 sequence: CASSTNFQGTGYTF. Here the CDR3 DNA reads TGTGCCAGCAGCACGAATTTCCAGGGAACCGGCTACACCTTC. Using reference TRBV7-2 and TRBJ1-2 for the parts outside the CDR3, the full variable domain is GAGVSQSPSNKVTEKGKDVELRCDPISGHTALYWYRQSLGQGLEFLIYFQGNSAPDKSGLPSDRFSAERTGGSVSTLTIQRTQQEDSAVYLCASSTNFQGTGYTFGSGTRLTVV.

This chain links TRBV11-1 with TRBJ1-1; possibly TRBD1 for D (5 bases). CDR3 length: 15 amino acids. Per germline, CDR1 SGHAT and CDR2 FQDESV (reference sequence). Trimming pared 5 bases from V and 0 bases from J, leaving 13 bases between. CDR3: CASSPGQTLNTEAFF. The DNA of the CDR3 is TGTGCCAGCAGCCCAGGACAAACTTTGAACACTGAAGCTTTCTTT.

DNA of the CDR3: TGCGCCAGCAGCTCGGATCCCGGGACAGCGAACACTGAAGCTTTCTTT. This sequence encodes CASSSDPGTANTEAFF. V usage is TRBV5-1 and J usage is TRBJ1-1; TRBD1 matches at 7 bases. CDR1 SGHRS and CDR2 YFSETQ come from the germline V gene. J lost 1 base, V lost 3 bases, and 9 bases had no gene match. The CDR3 runs 16 residues.

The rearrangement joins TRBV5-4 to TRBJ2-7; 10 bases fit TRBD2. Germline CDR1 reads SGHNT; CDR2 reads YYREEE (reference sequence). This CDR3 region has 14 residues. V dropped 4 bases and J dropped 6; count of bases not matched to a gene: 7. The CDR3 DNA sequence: TGTGCCAGCAGCCCTAGCGGGAGAGTTAGCGAGCAGTACTTC. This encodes CASSPSGRVSEQYF.

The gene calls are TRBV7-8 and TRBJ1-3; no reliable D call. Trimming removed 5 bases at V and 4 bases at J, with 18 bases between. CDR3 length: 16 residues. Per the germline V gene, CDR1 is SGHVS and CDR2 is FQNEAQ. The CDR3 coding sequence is TGTGCCAGCAGCGACCGGGAACGTTCTGGAGGAAACACCATATATTTT. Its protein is CASSDRERSGGNTIYF.

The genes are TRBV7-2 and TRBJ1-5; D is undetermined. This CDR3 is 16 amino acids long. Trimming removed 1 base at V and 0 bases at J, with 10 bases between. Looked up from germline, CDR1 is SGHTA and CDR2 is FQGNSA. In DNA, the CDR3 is TGTGCCAGCAGCTTAGTAGCCTCACATAGCAATCAGCCCCAGCATTTT. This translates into CASSLVASHSNQPQHF.

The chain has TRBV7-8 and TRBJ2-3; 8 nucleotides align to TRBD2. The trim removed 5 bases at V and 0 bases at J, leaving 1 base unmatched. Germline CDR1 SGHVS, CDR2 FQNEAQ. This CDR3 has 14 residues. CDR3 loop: CASSPSGSTDTQYF. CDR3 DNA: TGTGCCAGCAGCCCTAGCGGGAGCACAGATACGCAGTATTTT.

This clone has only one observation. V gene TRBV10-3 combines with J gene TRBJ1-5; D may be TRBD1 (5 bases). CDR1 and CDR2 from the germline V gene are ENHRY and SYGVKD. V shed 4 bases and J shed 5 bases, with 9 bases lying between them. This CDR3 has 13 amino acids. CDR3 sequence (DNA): TGTGCCATCAGTGCGACAGAAGATCAGCCCCAGCATTTT. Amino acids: CAISATEDQPQHF.

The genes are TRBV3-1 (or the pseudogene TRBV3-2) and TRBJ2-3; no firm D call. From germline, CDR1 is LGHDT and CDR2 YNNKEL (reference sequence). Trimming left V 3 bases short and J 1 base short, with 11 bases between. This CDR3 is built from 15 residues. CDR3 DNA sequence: TGTGCCAGCAGCCATTTCTCGCAGGGCACAGATACGCAGTATTTT. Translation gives CASSHFSQGTDTQYF.

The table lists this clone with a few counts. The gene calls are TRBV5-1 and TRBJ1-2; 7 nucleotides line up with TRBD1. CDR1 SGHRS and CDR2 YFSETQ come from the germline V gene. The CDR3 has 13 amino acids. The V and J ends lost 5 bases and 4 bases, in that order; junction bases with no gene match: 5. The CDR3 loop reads CASREGALYGYTF. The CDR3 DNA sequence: TGCGCCAGCAGGGAGGGGGCTCTCTATGGCTACACCTTC. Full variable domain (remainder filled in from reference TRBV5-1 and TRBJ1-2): KAGVTQTPRYLIKTRGQQVTLSCSPISGHRSVSWYQQTPGQGLQFLFEYFSETQRNKGNFPGRFSGRQFSNSRSEMNVSTLELGDSALYLCASREGALYGYTFGSGTRLTVV.

The CDR3 here is CASSGSAQETQYF. The CDR3, as DNA: TGTGCCAGCAGTGGTAGCGCCCAAGAGACCCAGTACTTC. The chain combines TRBV27 with TRBJ2-5, with TRBD2 as a possible D gene (5 bases). The CDR3 loop spans 13 amino acids. Trimming shortened V by 5 bases and J by 1 base, and 8 bases separated the two germline ends. Germline assignment: CDR1 MNHEY and CDR2 SMNVEV (reference sequence).

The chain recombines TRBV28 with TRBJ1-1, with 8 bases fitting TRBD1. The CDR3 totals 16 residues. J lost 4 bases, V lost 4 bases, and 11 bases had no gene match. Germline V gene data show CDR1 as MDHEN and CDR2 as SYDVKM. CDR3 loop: CASSWDRSAIGTEAFF. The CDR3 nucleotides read TGTGCCAGCAGTTGGGACAGGTCAGCCATTGGCACTGAAGCTTTCTTT. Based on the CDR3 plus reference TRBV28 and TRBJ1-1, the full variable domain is DVKVTQSSRYLVKRTGEKVFLECVQDMDHENMFWYRQDPGLGLRLIYFSYDVKMKEKGDIPEGYSVSREKKERFSLILESASTNQTSMYLCASSWDRSAIGTEAFFGQGTRLTVV.

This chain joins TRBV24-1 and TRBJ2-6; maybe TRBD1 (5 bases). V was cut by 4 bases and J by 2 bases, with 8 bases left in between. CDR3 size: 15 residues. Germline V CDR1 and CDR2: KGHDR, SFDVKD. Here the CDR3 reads CATSDRVAGANVLTF. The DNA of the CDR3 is TGTGCCACCAGTGACAGGGTTGCTGGGGCCAACGTCCTGACTTTC.

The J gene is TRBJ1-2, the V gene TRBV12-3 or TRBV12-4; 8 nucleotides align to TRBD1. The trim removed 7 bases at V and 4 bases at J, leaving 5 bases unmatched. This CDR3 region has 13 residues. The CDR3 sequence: CASTAGTGYGYTF. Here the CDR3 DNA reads TGTGCCAGCACCGCCGGGACAGGCTATGGCTACACCTTC.

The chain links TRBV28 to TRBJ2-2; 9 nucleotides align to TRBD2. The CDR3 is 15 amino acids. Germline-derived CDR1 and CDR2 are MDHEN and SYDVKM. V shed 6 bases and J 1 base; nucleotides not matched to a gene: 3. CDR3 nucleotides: TGTGCCAGCAGGGTACTAGCGGGGAACACCGGGGAGCTGTTTTTT. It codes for CASRVLAGNTGELFF.

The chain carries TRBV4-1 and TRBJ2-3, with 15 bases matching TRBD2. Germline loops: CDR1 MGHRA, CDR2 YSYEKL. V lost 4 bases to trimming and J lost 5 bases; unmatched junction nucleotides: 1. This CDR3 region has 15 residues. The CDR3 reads CASSPGLAGGDTQYF. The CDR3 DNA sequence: TGCGCCAGCAGCCCGGGACTAGCGGGAGGAGATACGCAGTATTTT.

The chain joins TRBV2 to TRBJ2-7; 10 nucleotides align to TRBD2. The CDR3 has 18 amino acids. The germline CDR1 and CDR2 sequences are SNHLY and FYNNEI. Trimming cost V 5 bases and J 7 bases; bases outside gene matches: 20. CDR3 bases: TGTGCCAGCAGTCACACCGGGACTAGCGCCAACATTTTCGGGGAGCAGTACTTC. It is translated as CASSHTGTSANIFGEQYF.

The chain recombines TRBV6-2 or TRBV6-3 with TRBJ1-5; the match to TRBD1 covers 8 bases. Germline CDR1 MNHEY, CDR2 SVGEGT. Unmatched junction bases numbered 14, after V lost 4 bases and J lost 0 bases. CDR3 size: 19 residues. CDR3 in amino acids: CASSFSRGLGAYSNQPQHF. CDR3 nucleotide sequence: TGTGCCAGCAGTTTCTCCAGGGGGCTGGGGGCCTATAGCAATCAGCCCCAGCATTTT.

CDR3 sequence reads: CASSPRQLTEAFF. As DNA, the CDR3 is TGTGCCAGCAGCCCACGACAGCTCACTGAAGCTTTCTTT. The chain employs TRBV5-6 and TRBJ1-1; tentatively, D is TRBD1 (5 bases). Trimming stripped 4 bases from V and 4 bases from J, with 11 bases between. Per the germline V gene, CDR1 is SGHDT and CDR2 is YYEEEE. The CDR3 is made up of 13 amino acids. The full variable domain, its missing parts supplied by reference TRBV5-6 and TRBJ1-1, is DAGVTQSPTHLIKTRGQQVTLRCSPKSGHDTVSWYQQALGQGPQFIFQYYEEEERQRGNFPDRFSGHQFPNYSSELNVNALLLGDSALYLCASSPRQLTEAFFGQGTRLTVV.

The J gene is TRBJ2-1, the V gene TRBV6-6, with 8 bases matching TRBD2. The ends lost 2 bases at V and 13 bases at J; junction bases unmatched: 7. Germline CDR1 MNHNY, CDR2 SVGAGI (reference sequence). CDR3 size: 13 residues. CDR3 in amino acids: CASSYLSGKVQFF. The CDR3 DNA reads TGTGCCAGCAGTTACCTTAGCGGGAAAGTACAGTTCTTC.

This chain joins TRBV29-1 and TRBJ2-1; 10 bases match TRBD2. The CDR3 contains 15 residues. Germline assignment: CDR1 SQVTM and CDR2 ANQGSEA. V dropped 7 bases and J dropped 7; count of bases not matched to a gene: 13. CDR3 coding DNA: TGCAGCGCTGGCCTGAGGACTAGCGGAGGGAATGAGCAGTTCTTC. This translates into CSAGLRTSGGNEQFF.

This CDR3 reads CASSESVEREINTGELFF. The CDR3 bases are TGTGCCAGCAGTGAATCAGTTGAGCGGGAGATAAACACCGGGGAGCTGTTTTTT. The chain links TRBV2 to TRBJ2-2, with 8 bases that match TRBD2. The CDR3 contains 18 residues. Trimming took 2 bases from V and 2 from J; bases not matched to a gene: 10. CDR1 and CDR2 from the germline V gene are SNHLY and FYNNEI.

CDR3 DNA: TGTGCCAGCAGCTCGTGGACAGGGGGAGAGGAAAAACTGTTTTTT. This codes for CASSSWTGGEEKLFF. This chain uses TRBV7-9 with TRBJ1-4, with TRBD1 matching 10 bases. Germline-derived CDR1 and CDR2 are SEHNR and FQNEAQ (reference sequence). The length of the CDR3 is 15 residues. The V segment lost 4 bases and the J segment 8 bases; nucleotides outside the gene matches: 7.

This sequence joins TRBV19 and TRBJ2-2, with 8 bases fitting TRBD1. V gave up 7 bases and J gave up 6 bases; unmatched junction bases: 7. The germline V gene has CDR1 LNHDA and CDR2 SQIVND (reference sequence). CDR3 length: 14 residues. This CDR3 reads CASTLDRVAGELFF. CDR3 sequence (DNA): TGTGCCAGTACCCTGGACAGGGTGGCCGGGGAGCTGTTTTTT.

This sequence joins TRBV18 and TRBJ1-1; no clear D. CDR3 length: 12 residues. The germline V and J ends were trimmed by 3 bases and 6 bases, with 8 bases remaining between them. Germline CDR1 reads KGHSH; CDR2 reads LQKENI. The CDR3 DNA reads TGTGCCAGCTCACCGGCGGTTTCTGAAGCTTTCTTT. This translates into CASSPAVSEAFF.

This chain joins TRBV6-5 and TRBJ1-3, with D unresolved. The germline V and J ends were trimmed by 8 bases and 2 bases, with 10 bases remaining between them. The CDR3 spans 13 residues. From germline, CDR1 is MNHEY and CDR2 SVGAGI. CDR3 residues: CASFRDPGNTIYF. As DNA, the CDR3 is TGTGCCAGCTTCCGGGATCCTGGAAACACCATATATTTT.